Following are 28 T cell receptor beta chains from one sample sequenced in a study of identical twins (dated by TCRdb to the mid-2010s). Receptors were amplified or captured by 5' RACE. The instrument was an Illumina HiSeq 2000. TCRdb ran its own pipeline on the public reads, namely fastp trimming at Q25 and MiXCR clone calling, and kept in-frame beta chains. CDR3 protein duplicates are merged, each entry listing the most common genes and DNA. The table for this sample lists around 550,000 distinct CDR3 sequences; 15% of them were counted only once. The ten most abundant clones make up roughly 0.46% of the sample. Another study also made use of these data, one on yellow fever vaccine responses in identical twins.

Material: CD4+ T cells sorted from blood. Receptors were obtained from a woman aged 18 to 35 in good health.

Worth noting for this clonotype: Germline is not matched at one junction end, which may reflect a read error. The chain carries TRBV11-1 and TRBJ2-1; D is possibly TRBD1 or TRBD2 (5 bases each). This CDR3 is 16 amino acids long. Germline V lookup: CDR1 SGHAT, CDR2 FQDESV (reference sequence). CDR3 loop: CASSLPAAGGYSEQFF. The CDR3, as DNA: TGTGCCAGCAGCTTACCGGCGGCTGGGGGTTACAGTGAGCAGTTCTTC.

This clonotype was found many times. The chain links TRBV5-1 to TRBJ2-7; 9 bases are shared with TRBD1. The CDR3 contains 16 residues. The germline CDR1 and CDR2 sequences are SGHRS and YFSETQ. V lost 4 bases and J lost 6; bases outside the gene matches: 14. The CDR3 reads CASSIGQGTSLGEQYF. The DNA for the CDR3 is TGCGCCAGCAGCATAGGACAGGGGACGAGCCTTGGCGAGCAGTACTTC. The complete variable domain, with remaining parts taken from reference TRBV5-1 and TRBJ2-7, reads KAGVTQTPRYLIKTRGQQVTLSCSPISGHRSVSWYQQTPGQGLQFLFEYFSETQRNKGNFPGRFSGRQFSNSRSEMNVSTLELGDSALYLCASSIGQGTSLGEQYFGPGTRLTVT.

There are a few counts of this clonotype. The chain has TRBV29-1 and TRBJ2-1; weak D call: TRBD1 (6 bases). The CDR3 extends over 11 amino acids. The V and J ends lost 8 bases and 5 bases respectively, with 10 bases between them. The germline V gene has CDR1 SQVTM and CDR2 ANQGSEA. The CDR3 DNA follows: TGCAGCTCGGACAGCCACAATGAGCAGTTCTTC. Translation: CSSDSHNEQFF.

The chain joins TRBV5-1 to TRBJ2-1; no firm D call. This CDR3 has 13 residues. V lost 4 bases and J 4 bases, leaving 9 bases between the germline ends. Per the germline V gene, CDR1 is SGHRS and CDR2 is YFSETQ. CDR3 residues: CASSKDGYNEQFF. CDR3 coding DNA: TGCGCCAGCAGCAAGGACGGGTACAATGAGCAGTTCTTC. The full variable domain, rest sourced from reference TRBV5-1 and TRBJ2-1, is KAGVTQTPRYLIKTRGQQVTLSCSPISGHRSVSWYQQTPGQGLQFLFEYFSETQRNKGNFPGRFSGRQFSNSRSEMNVSTLELGDSALYLCASSKDGYNEQFFGPGTRLTVL.

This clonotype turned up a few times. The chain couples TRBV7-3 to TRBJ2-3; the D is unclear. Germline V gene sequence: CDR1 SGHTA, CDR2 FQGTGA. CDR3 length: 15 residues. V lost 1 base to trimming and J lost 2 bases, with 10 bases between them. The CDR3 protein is CASSLKLGPTDTQYF. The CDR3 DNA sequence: TGTGCCAGCAGCTTAAAGCTTGGCCCCACAGATACGCAGTATTTT.

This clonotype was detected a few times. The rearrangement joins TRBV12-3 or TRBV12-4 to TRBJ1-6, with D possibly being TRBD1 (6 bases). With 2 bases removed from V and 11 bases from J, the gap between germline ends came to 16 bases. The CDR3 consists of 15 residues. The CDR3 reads CASSLIQGLTTPLHF. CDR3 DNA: TGTGCCAGCAGTTTAATACAGGGACTTACGACACCCCTCCACTTT.

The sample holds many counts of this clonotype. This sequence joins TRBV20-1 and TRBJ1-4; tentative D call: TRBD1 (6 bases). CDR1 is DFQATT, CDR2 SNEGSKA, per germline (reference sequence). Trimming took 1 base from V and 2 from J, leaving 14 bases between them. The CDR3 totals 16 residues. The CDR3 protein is CSARGGTGTTNEKLFF. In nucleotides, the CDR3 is TGCAGTGCTAGAGGGGGCACAGGGACGACTAATGAAAAACTGTTTTTT.

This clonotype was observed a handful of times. The CDR3 nucleotides are TGTGCCAGCAGACCACAGGGCAGGGCTCCGGCTGGGGCCAACGTCCTGACTTTC. Protein sequence: CASRPQGRAPAGANVLTF. V gene TRBV3-1 combines with J gene TRBJ2-6; D may be TRBD1 (6 bases). CDR3 length: 18 residues. Trimming cost V 6 bases and J 2 bases, with 20 bases left between them. Per germline, CDR1 LGHDT and CDR2 YNNKEL (reference sequence). The full variable domain, with the rest looked up from reference TRBV3-1 and TRBJ2-6, is DTAVSQTPKYLVTQMGNDKSIKCEQNLGHDTMYWYKQDSKKFLKIMFSYNNKELIINETVPNRFSPKSPDKAHLNLHINSLELGDSAVYFCASRPQGRAPAGANVLTFGAGSRLTVL.

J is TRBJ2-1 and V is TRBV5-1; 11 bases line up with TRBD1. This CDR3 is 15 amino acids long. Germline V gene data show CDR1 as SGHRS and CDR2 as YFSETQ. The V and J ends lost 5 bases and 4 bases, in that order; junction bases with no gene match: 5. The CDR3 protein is CASRPGTGGYNEQFF. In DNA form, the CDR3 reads TGCGCCAGCAGGCCCGGGACAGGGGGTTACAATGAGCAGTTCTTC. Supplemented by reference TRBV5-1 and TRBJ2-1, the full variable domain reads KAGVTQTPRYLIKTRGQQVTLSCSPISGHRSVSWYQQTPGQGLQFLFEYFSETQRNKGNFPGRFSGRQFSNSRSEMNVSTLELGDSALYLCASRPGTGGYNEQFFGPGTRLTVL.

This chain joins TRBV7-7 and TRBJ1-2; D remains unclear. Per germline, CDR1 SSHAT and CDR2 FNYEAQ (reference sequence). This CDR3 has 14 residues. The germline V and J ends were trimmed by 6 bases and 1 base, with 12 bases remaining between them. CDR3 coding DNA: TGTGCCAGCAGATTTCGAGGAATTAACTATGGCTACACCTTC. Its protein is CASRFRGINYGYTF.

Written as DNA, the CDR3 is TGTGCCAGCAGTTTAGCCGTGGGCAGGGCGACTGGGGCCAACGTCCTGACTTTC. Translating it yields CASSLAVGRATGANVLTF. The chain is built from TRBV28 and TRBJ2-6; D is perhaps TRBD1 (5 bases). This CDR3 contains 18 residues. CDR1 and CDR2 from the germline V gene are MDHEN and SYDVKM. Trimming took 2 bases from V and 2 from J, leaving 16 bases between them. Using reference TRBV28 and TRBJ2-6 for the parts outside the CDR3, the full variable domain is DVKVTQSSRYLVKRTGEKVFLECVQDMDHENMFWYRQDPGLGLRLIYFSYDVKMKEKGDIPEGYSVSREKKERFSLILESASTNQTSMYLCASSLAVGRATGANVLTFGAGSRLTVL.

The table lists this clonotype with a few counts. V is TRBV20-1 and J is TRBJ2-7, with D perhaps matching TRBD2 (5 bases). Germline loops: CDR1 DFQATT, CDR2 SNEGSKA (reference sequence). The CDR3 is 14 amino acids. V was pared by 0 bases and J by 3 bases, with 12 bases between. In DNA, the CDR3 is TGCAGTGCTAGAGATCCTAGCATTATCTACGAGCAGTACTTC. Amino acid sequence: CSARDPSIIYEQYF.

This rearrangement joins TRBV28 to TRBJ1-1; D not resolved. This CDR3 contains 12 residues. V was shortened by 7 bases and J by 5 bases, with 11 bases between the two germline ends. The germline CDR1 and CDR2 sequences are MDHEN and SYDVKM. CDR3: CASISDRTEAFF. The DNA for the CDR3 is TGTGCCAGCATCTCGGACCGAACTGAAGCTTTCTTT.

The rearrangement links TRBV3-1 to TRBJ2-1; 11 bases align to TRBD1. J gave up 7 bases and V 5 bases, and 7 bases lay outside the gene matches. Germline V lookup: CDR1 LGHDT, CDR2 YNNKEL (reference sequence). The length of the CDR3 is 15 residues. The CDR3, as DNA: TGTGCCAGCAGCTCGGGACAGGGGGTTTGGAATGAGCAGTTCTTC. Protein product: CASSSGQGVWNEQFF.

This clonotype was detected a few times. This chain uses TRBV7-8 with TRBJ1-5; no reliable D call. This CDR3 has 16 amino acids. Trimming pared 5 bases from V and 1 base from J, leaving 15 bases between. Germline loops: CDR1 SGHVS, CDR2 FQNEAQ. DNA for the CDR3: TGTGCCAGCAGCCCACGAGTCGGGGTGAGCAATCAGCCCCAGCATTTT. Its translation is CASSPRVGVSNQPQHF.

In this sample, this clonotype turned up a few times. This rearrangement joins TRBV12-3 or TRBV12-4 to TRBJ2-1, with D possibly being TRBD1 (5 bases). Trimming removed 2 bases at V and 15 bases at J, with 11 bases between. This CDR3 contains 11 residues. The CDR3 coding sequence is TGTGCCAGCAGTTTATCCAGGGAAAGGTTCTTC. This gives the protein CASSLSRERFF.

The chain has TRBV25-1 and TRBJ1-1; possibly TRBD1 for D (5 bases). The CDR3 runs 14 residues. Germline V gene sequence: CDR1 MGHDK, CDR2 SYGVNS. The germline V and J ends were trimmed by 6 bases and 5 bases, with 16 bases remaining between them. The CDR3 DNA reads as TGTGCCAGCAGGGTCTCGGGGGGATGGACTGAAGCTTTCTTT. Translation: CASRVSGGWTEAFF.

The CDR3 is CASSRQGETYNSPLHF. The CDR3 DNA reads as TGTGCCAGCAGCAGACAGGGCGAGACCTATAATTCACCCCTCCACTTT. This chain uses TRBV11-3 with TRBJ1-6, with 7 bases lining up with TRBD1. Germline CDR1 is SGHNT and CDR2 is YENEEA. This CDR3 is built from 16 residues. The J segment lost 2 bases and the V segment lost 5 bases, leaving 6 bases of the junction unmatched.

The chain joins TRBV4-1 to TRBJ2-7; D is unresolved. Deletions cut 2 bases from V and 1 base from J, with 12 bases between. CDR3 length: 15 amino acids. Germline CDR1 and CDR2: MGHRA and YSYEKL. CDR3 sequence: CASSQSDGPSYEQYF. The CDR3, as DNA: TGCGCCAGCAGCCAATCTGACGGACCGTCCTACGAGCAGTACTTC.

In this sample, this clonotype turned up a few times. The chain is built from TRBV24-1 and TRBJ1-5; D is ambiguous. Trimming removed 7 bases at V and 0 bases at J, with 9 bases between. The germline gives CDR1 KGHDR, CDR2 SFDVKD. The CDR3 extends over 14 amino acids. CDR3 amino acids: CATSGPLSNQPQHF. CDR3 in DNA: TGTGCCACCAGCGGGCCGCTTAGCAATCAGCCCCAGCATTTT.

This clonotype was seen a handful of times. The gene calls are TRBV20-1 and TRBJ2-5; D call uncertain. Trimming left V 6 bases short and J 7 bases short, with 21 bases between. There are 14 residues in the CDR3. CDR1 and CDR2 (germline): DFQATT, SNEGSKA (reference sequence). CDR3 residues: CSALAQPSPGTQYF. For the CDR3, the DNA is TGCAGTGCCTTAGCCCAACCCAGTCCAGGGACCCAGTACTTC.

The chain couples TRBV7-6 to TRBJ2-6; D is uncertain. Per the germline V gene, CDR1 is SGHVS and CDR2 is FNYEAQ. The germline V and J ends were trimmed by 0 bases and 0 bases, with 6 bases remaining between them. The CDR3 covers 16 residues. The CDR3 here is CASSLAHLSGANVLTF. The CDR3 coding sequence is TGTGCCAGCAGCTTAGCCCACCTCTCTGGGGCCAACGTCCTGACTTTC.

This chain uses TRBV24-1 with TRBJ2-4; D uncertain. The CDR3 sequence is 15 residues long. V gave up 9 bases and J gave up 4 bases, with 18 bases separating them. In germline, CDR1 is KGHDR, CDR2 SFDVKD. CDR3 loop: CATRRGDILKNIQYF. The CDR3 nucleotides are TGTGCCACCCGGCGTGGGGATATTCTTAAAAACATTCAGTACTTC.

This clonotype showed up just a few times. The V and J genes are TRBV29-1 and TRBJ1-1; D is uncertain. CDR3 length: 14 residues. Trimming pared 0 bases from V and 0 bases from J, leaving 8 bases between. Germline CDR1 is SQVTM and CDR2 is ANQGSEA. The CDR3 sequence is CSVEDRPLNTEAFF. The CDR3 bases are TGCAGCGTTGAAGACAGGCCATTGAACACTGAAGCTTTCTTT.

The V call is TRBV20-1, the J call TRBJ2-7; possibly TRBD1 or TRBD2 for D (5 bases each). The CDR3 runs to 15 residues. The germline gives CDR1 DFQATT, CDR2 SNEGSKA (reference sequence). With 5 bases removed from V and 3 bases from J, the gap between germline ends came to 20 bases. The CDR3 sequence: CSAFGAAGPSYEQYF. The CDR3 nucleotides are TGCAGTGCTTTCGGGGCTGCGGGTCCTAGCTACGAGCAGTACTTC.

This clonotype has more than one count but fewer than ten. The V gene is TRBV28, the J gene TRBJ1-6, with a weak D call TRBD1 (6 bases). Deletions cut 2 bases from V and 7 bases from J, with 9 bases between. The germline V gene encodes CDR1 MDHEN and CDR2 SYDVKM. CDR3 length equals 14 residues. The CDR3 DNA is TGTGCCAGCAGTTTAGACAGGCCGAATTCACCCCTCCACTTT. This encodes CASSLDRPNSPLHF. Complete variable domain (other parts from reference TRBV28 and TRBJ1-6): DVKVTQSSRYLVKRTGEKVFLECVQDMDHENMFWYRQDPGLGLRLIYFSYDVKMKEKGDIPEGYSVSREKKERFSLILESASTNQTSMYLCASSLDRPNSPLHFGNGTRLTVT.

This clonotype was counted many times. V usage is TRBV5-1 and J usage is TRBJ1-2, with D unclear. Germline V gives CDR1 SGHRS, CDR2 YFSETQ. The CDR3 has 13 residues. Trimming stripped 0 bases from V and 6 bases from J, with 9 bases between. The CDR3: CASSLGTEDGYTF. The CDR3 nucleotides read TGCGCCAGCAGCTTGGGGACGGAGGATGGCTACACCTTC.

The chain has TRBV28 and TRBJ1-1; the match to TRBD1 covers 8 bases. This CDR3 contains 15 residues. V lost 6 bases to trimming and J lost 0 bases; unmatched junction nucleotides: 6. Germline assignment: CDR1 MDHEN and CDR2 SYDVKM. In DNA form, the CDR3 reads TGTGCCAGCAGCCAAGCGGACAGGGTGAACACTGAAGCTTTCTTT. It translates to CASSQADRVNTEAFF. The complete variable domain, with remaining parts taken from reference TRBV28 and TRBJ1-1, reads DVKVTQSSRYLVKRTGEKVFLECVQDMDHENMFWYRQDPGLGLRLIYFSYDVKMKEKGDIPEGYSVSREKKERFSLILESASTNQTSMYLCASSQADRVNTEAFFGQGTRLTVV.